The 14 T cell receptor beta chains reported below all come from one sample, sequenced in a study of beta chain features in type 1 diabetes. All of the isolated RNA was reverse transcribed, so expressed TCRB transcripts were sequenced. Assay: immunoSEQ multiplex PCR; the TCRdb copy retains only in-frame clones and omits some. The sample contains about 320,000 clones, 14% of which appear only once. Sequencing was performed on central memory CD4+ T cells from blood. These receptors were obtained from a man aged 30 to 39 in good health.

This clone has only a few counts. An end of the junction does not agree with germline; a read error may underlie this. The rearrangement uses TRBV10-1 and TRBJ2-7; TRBD1 is a possible D gene (6 bases). The CDR3 runs to 13 residues. The germline V gene has CDR1 WNHNN and CDR2 SYGVQD (reference sequence). CDR3 sequence reads: CASSAKQGSYIHF. For the CDR3, the DNA is TGCGCCAGCAGTGCGAAGCAGGGGAGTTACATCCACTTC.

This clone was seen a handful of times. The rearrangement joins TRBV6-5 to TRBJ2-7; D remains ambiguous. Trimming stripped 6 bases from V and 3 bases from J, with 12 bases between. The CDR3 extends over 13 amino acids. Germline V CDR1 and CDR2: MNHEY, SVGAGI. DNA of the CDR3: TGTGCCAGCAGACGCGATAAGGGCTACGAGCAGTACGTC. This encodes CASRRDKGYEQYV.

This chain links TRBV5-6 with TRBJ1-2; no definite D call. CDR1 SGHDT and CDR2 YYEEEE come from the germline V gene. V was trimmed by 4 bases and J by 1 base, leaving 11 bases between them. The CDR3 extends over 14 amino acids. Here the CDR3 DNA reads TGTGCCAGCAGCCGGACCAGGATTAACTATGGCTACACCTTC. The encoded protein is CASSRTRINYGYTF.

The genes are TRBV5-1 and TRBJ2-1, with 9 bases matching TRBD2. Germline CDR1 and CDR2: SGHRS and YFSETQ. V gave up 3 bases and J gave up 5 bases; unmatched junction bases: 9. The CDR3 extends over 16 amino acids. Here the CDR3 reads CASSSRPSGDNNEQFF. The CDR3 bases are TGCGCCAGCAGCTCGCGACCTAGCGGGGACAACAATGAGCAGTTCTTC.

In its sample, this clone was seen a few times. The chain is built from TRBV6-6 and TRBJ2-1; 9 bases line up with TRBD1. From germline, CDR1 is MNHNY and CDR2 SVGAGI (reference sequence). V was pared by 5 bases and J by 4 bases, with 6 bases of the junction left unmatched. The CDR3 totals 15 residues. Here the CDR3 reads CASSVTQGAYNEQFF. The CDR3 region has the DNA TGTGCCAGCAGTGTAACACAGGGGGCATACAATGAGCAGTTCTTC.

V gene TRBV6-5 combines with J gene TRBJ2-7; 11 bases map to TRBD1. The J segment lost 3 bases and the V segment lost 5 bases, leaving 3 bases of the junction unmatched. This CDR3 comprises 14 residues. Germline V CDR1 and CDR2: MNHEY, SVGAGI. The CDR3 loop reads CASSAGTGGYEQYV. The CDR3 DNA is TGTGCCAGCAGTGCCGGGACAGGGGGCTACGAGCAGTACGTC.

The V call is TRBV30, the J call TRBJ1-2; possible D gene TRBD1, 5 bases. This CDR3 has 15 residues. V was clipped by 7 bases and J by 7 bases, with 25 bases between them. Germline assignment: CDR1 GTSNPN and CDR2 SVGIG (reference sequence). CDR3 DNA: TGTGCCTCGGGGCCGGGTAGCGGCCCTTGGGGTGGCTACACCTTC. It codes for CASGPGSGPWGGYTF.

The V call is TRBV6-1, the J call TRBJ1-5; TRBD1 is a possible D gene (5 bases). CDR3 length equals 16 residues. The germline CDR1 and CDR2 sequences are MNHNS and SASEGT. The ends were cut back, 0 bases at V and 0 bases at J, with 9 bases in the middle. CDR3 region: CASSEAGANSNQPQHF. Here the CDR3 DNA reads TGTGCCAGCAGTGAAGCCGGGGCCAATAGCAATCAGCCCCAGCATTTT.

This clone was seen more than once but under ten times. The chain uses TRBV9 and TRBJ2-3; TRBD2 matches at 11 bases. V was clipped by 3 bases and J by 4 bases; unmatched bases: 7. The CDR3 runs 16 residues. Germline-derived CDR1 and CDR2 are SGDLS and YYNGEE. CDR3 sequence: CASSALAGGTPDTQYF. The CDR3 nucleotides are TGTGCCAGCAGCGCCCTAGCGGGAGGTACTCCAGATACGCAGTATTTT.

This clone was seen a few times. This chain uses TRBV14 with TRBJ1-1, with 8 bases lining up with TRBD1. Germline V gene lookup returns CDR1 SGHDN and CDR2 FVKESK. Trimming at V came to 0 bases and at J to 5 bases, leaving 5 bases not matched to a gene. The CDR3 length is 15 residues. The CDR3 is CASSQERTGWTEAFF. CDR3 nucleotide sequence: TGTGCCAGCAGCCAAGAGAGGACAGGGTGGACTGAAGCTTTCTTT.

This clone was counted between two and nine times. The chain combines TRBV7-9 with TRBJ2-7, with 8 bases that match TRBD1. This CDR3 comprises 16 residues. Germline V lookup: CDR1 SEHNR, CDR2 FQNEAQ (reference sequence). V lost 1 base, J lost 3 bases, and 8 bases stayed unmatched. The CDR3 spells CASSLGPGGSFYEQYF. In DNA form, the CDR3 reads TGTGCCAGCAGCTTAGGCCCAGGGGGCTCATTCTACGAGCAGTACTTC.

This clone was seen a few times. The CDR3, as DNA: TGCGCCAGCAGCCAGGGGGATGGCTACACCTTC. Its translation is CASSQGDGYTF. J is TRBJ1-2 and V is TRBV4-1, with D possibly being TRBD1 (5 bases). CDR3 length equals 11 residues. The ends were cut back, 3 bases at V and 6 bases at J, with 5 bases in the middle. Germline V gives CDR1 MGHRA, CDR2 YSYEKL.

This clone was observed a few times. The CDR3 DNA reads TGTGCCAGCAGCTGGACCAATGAGCAGTTCTTC. Translated, it gives CASSWTNEQFF. V gene TRBV5-6 combines with J gene TRBJ2-1; D is unresolved. Germline CDR1 SGHDT, CDR2 YYEEEE. CDR3 length: 11 residues. The V and J ends lost 3 bases and 6 bases respectively, with 4 bases between them.

This clone was counted a few times. This chain links TRBV15 with TRBJ1-5; TRBD1 is a possible D gene (6 bases). The germline V and J ends were trimmed by 0 bases and 7 bases, with 19 bases remaining between them. The CDR3 runs 17 residues. The germline V gene encodes CDR1 LNHNV and CDR2 YYDKDF (reference sequence). CDR3 bases: TGTGCCACCAGCAGAGATGGGGCACAGGGATTAGGACAGCCCCAGCATTTT. Protein sequence: CATSRDGAQGLGQPQHF.